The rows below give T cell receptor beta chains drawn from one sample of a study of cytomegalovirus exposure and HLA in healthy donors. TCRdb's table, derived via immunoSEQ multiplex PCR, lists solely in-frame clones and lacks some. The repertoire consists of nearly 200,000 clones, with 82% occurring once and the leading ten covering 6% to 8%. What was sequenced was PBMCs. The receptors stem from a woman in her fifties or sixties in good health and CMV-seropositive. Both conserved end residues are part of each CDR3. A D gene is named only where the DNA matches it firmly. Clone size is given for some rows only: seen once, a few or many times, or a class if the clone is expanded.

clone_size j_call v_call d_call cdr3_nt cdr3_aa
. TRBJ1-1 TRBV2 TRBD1 TGTGCCAGCAATCCGGGACAGGGAGCTATTGAAGCTTTCTTT CASNPGQGAIEAFF
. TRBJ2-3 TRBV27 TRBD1 TGTGCCAGCAGTCGAGGGCCGGGACAGGCCTTCACAGATACGCAGTATTTT CASSRGPGQAFTDTQYF
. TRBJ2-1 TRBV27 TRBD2 TGTGCCAGCAGTTCTATAGCGGGGGGGCTGGTGGATGAGCAGTTCTTC CASSSIAGGLVDEQFF
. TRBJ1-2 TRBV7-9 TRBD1 TGTGCCAGCAGCCACGGGACAGGGGGTGGCTACACCTTC CASSHGTGGGYTF
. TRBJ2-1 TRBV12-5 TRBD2 TGTGCTAGTGGCCTGGGACTAGCGGGGCATGAGCAGTTCTTC CASGLGLAGHEQFF
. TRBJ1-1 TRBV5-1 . TGCGCCAGCAGCTTGGAATTGGGGGGTCTTGAAGCTTTCTTT CASSLELGGLEAFF
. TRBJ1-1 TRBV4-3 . TGCGCCAGCAGCCAAGCCCTCACTGGCACGGCGGCCACTGAAGCTTTCTTT CASSQALTGTAATEAFF
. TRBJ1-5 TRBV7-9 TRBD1 TGTGCCAGCAGCTTAGGACAGGGGGATCAGCCCCAGCATTTT CASSLGQGDQPQHF
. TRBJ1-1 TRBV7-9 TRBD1 TGTGCCAGCCACCGAGGGGGCTGGACTGAAGCTTTCTTT CASHRGGWTEAFF
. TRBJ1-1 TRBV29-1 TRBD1 TGCAGCGTTGAAAGACAGGGAAACACTGAAGCTTTCTTT CSVERQGNTEAFF
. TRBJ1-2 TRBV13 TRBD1 TGTGCCAGCAGCCCCGGGACAGGGGGGAGCTACTATGGCTACACCTTC CASSPGTGGSYYGYTF
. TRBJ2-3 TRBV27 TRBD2 TGTGCCAGCAATAAACTAGCGGGAGGGAGCACAGATACGCAGTATTTT CASNKLAGGSTDTQYF
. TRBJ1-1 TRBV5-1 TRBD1 TGCGCCAGCGGTCAGGGGGCGCGGGACACTGAAGCTTTCTTT CASGQGARDTEAFF
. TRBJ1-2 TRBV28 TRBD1 TGTGCCAGCAGTTTTATGGGACAGGGTTTGGGCGATGGCTACACCTTC CASSFMGQGLGDGYTF
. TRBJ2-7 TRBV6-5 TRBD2 TGTGCCAGCAGTTACCGGGACGGGGGGGAGACGGCGGAGCAGTACTTC CASSYRDGGETAEQYF
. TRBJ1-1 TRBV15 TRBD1 TGTGCCACCAGCAGAGGGTATTCCAGGGGGCGGCGGAACACTGAAGCTTTCTTT CATSRGYSRGRRNTEAFF
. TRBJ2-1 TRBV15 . TGTGCCACCAGCACTTACAATGAGCAGTTCTTC CATSTYNEQFF
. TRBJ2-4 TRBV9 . TGTGCCAGCAGCGTAGGCGGGGGCGCTGGGAACATTCAGTACTTC CASSVGGGAGNIQYF
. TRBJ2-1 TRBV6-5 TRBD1 TGTGCCAGCAGTTACTCCGGGACAGGGGGTTACAATGAGCAGTTCTTC CASSYSGTGGYNEQFF
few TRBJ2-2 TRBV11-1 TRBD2 TGTGCCAGCAGCTCCGAAGGGCGGGAGGGAGAAACCGGGGAGCTGTTTTTT CASSSEGREGETGELFF
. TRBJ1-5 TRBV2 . TGTGCCAGCAATCCGGGGTATAGCAATCAGCCCCAGCATTTT CASNPGYSNQPQHF
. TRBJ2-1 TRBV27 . TGTGCCAGCAGTCACCCAGGCGATGTGGGCAATGAGCAGTTCTTC CASSHPGDVGNEQFF
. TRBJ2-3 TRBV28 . TGTGCCAGCAACTCCGGGACTAGCACAGATACGCAGTATTTT CASNSGTSTDTQYF
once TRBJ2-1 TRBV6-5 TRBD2 TGTGCCAGCAGTTACGGCCCGGGACTAGCTGGTAATGAGCAGTTCTTC CASSYGPGLAGNEQFF
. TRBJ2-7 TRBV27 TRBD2 TGTGCCAGCAGTAACACCGGACTAGCCCCTAACTACGAGCAGTACTTC CASSNTGLAPNYEQYF
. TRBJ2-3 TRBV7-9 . TGTGCCAGCAGCATGGACCCAGGGTTGGGCACAGATACGCAGTATTTT CASSMDPGLGTDTQYF
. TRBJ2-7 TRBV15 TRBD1 TGTGCCACCAGCAGGAACAGGGGTTACGAGCAGTACTTC CATSRNRGYEQYF
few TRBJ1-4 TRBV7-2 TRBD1 TGTGCCAGCAGCTCCGGACAGGAGGCCGAAAAACTGTTTTTT CASSSGQEAEKLFF
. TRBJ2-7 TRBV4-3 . TGCGCCAGCAGCCAAGAAACAGGGCCCTCCTACGAGCAGTACTTC CASSQETGPSYEQYF
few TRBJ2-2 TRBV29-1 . TGCAGCGTTGATTGGCGGGCGACCGGGGAGCTGTTTTTT CSVDWRATGELFF
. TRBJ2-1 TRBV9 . TGTGCCAGCAGCCTGGGGCGTGGCAATGAGCAGTTCTTC CASSLGRGNEQFF
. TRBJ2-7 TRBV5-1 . TGCGCCAGCAGCGCCAGACAGATGGCCTACGAGCAGTACTTC CASSARQMAYEQYF
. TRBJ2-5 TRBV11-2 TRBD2 TGTGCCAGCAGCTTAGCGGGGGGGCCTCAAGAGACCCAGTACTTC CASSLAGGPQETQYF
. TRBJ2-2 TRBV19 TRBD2 TGTGCCAGTAGTATAGGCGGGGGGCCTTCTTTCGGGGAGCTGTTTTTT CASSIGGGPSFGELFF
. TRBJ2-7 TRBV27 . TGTGCCAGCAGTTTGCGGGAAGGGTACGAGCAGTACTTC CASSLREGYEQYF
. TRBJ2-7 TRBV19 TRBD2 TGTGCCAGTAGTATGGGCGGGAGCGAGCAGTACTTC CASSMGGSEQYF
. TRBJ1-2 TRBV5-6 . TGTGCCAGCAGCTGGGCCGGCGGGGGCACCTTTGGCTACACCTTC CASSWAGGGTFGYTF
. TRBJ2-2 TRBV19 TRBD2 TGTGCCAGTAGTACTAGCGGGAACACCGGGGAGCTGTTTTTT CASSTSGNTGELFF
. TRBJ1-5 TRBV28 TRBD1 TGTGCCAGCAGTCGGGACAGGCATCAGCCCCAGCATTTT CASSRDRHQPQHF
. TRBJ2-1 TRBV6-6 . TGTGCCAGCACCCTGACTGCGGGATTCTACAATGAGCAGTTCTTC CASTLTAGFYNEQFF
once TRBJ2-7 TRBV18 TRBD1 TGTGCCAGCTCACCAGGGACAGGGGGTTACGAGCAGTACTTC CASSPGTGGYEQYF
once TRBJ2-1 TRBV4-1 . TGCGCCAGCAGCCAAGATAAAACGGGAGATCTCTACAATGAGCAGTTCTTC CASSQDKTGDLYNEQFF
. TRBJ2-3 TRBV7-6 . TGTGCCAGCAGCTTAGCGCTAGGAGCAGATACGCAGTATTTT CASSLALGADTQYF
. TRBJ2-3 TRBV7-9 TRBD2 TGTGCCAGCAGCCGGAGCGGGAGGACTAGCACAGATACGCAGTATTTT CASSRSGRTSTDTQYF
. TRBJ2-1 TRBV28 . TGTGCCAGCAGTTTTAGAGGGACTGAACCCTACAATGAGCAGTTCTTC CASSFRGTEPYNEQFF
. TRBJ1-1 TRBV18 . TGTGCCAGCTCACCTACAGCATTGAACACTGAAGCTTTCTTT CASSPTALNTEAFF
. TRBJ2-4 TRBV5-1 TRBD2 TGCGCCAGCAGCTCCGGGACTAGCGGGGGAAGGGTTCAGTACTTC CASSSGTSGGRVQYF
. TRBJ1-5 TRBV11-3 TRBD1 TGTGCCAGCAGCTTAGGGGACGGACAGGTTGAGTATCAGCCCCAGCATTTT CASSLGDGQVEYQPQHF
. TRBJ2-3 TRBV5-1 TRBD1 TGCGCCAGCAGGGCGGGACAGGTGGGCACAGATACGCAGTATTTT CASRAGQVGTDTQYF
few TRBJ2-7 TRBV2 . TGTGCCAGCTCGTTCTCAAGGGAGAACGAGCAGTACTTC CASSFSRENEQYF
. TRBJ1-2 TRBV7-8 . TGTGCCAGCAGAGAGGGCGGGGGCCCCTACACCTTC CASREGGGPYTF
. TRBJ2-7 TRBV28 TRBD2 TGTGCCAGCAGCCCCTCGGCGGGGGTGCCCCACGAGCAGTACTTC CASSPSAGVPHEQYF
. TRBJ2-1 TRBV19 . TGTGCCAGTAGTATAGTGGGGGCTTCCTACAATGAGCAGTTCTTC CASSIVGASYNEQFF
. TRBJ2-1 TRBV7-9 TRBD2 TGTGCCAGCAGTACCCGACTAGCCAATGAGCAGTTCTTC CASSTRLANEQFF
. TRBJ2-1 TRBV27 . TGTGCCAGCAGTTTTGGGCCTCCAATTTTAAGCTCCTACAATGAGCAGTTCTTC CASSFGPPILSSYNEQFF
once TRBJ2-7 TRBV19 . TGTGCCAGTAGCGACCGCCCGGGATCCTACGAGCAGTACTTC CASSDRPGSYEQYF